This T cell receptor beta chain was captured in a study of technical replicates of blood from a few donors. Data came from immunoSEQ multiplex PCR; TCRdb stores just in-frame clones and leaves some out. The sample lists 58,000 or so clones; 86% were seen once. Germline V gene lookup returns CDR1 MRHNA and CDR2 SNTAGT. Trimming left V 5 bases short and J 6 bases short, with 12 bases between. The CDR3 is 13 amino acids. The receptor was isolated from a human donor in good health. Some clones in this sample may be carry-over from other donors' samples. The sample taken for sequencing was PBMCs. The J gene is TRBJ2-3, the V gene TRBV6-4; a possible D gene is TRBD2 (6 bases). CDR3: CASSLSLADTQYF. Written as DNA, the CDR3 is TGTGCCAGCAGTCTTTCTCTAGCGGATACGCAGTATTTT.